Following are 18 T cell receptor beta chains from one sample sequenced in a study of Ad26.COV2.S vaccination and SARS-CoV-2 variants. Specified treatment: approximately 18 received Ad26.COV2.S at low or high dose, single or two shots; roughly five received placebo; per-sample allocation not given. Day 63 following the first vaccine or placebo injection was when the samples were taken. The table came from immunoSEQ multiplex PCR; TCRdb's copy has only in-frame clones and leaves some out. Of around 450,000 clones in the sample, 85% to 90% are singletons; the top ten hold around 2.6%. The source was peripheral blood, collected in a trial of Ad26.COV2.S vaccine versus placebo. These receptors all stem from a person aged 18 to 65 who received the Ad26.COV2.S COVID-19 vaccine or a placebo.

V and J are TRBV9 and TRBJ1-6; D uncertain. The germline V gene has CDR1 SGDLS and CDR2 YYNGEE. Trimming took 3 bases from V and 8 from J, leaving 12 bases between them. CDR3 size: 14 residues. The CDR3 here is CASSERGNYSPLHF. The CDR3 DNA reads TGTGCCAGCAGCGAGAGAGGGAACTATTCACCCCTCCACTTT.

The rearrangement joins TRBV10-3 to TRBJ2-7, with D possibly matching TRBD1 (6 bases). V was trimmed by 6 bases and J by 2 bases, leaving 17 bases between them. The CDR3 sequence is 15 residues long. The germline CDR1 and CDR2 sequences are ENHRY and SYGVKD. DNA for the CDR3: TGTGCCATCAGGAATCCGGGACACGGGACCTACGAGCAGTACGTC. The encoded protein is CAIRNPGHGTYEQYV.

The rearrangement joins TRBV18 to TRBJ1-5; possibly TRBD1 for D (5 bases). The ends were cut back, 2 bases at V and 8 bases at J, with 13 bases in the middle. Germline V gene lookup returns CDR1 KGHSH and CDR2 LQKENI. This CDR3 has 14 amino acids. The CDR3 DNA follows: TGTGCCAGCTCACCAACCGGGGGTGAGGAGCCCCAGCATTTT. Translating it yields CASSPTGGEEPQHF.

This clone was seen a handful of times. The rearrangement joins TRBV9 to TRBJ2-3; D is unresolved. V was clipped by 1 base and J by 5 bases, with 17 bases between them. The CDR3 has 16 residues. CDR1 and CDR2 from the germline V gene are SGDLS and YYNGEE. The CDR3 region has the DNA TGTGCCAGCAGCGTACTAGGGAACATAGAGTTAGATACGCAGTATTTT. Protein sequence: CASSVLGNIELDTQYF. Using reference TRBV9 and TRBJ2-3 for the parts outside the CDR3, the full variable domain is DSGVTQTPKHLITATGQRVTLRCSPRSGDLSVYWYQQSLDQGLQFLIQYYNGEERAKGNILERFSAQQFPDLHSELNLSSLELGDSALYFCASSVLGNIELDTQYFGPGTRLTVL.

The V call is TRBV5-6, the J call TRBJ2-3; the D gene could be TRBD1 or TRBD2 (5 bases each). The CDR3 is made up of 17 amino acids. Between the trimmed V and J ends, which lost 5 bases and 6 bases, there was a span of 25 bases. Germline V gene lookup returns CDR1 SGHDT and CDR2 YYEEEE. DNA of the CDR3: TGTGCCAGCAGTCCTAAACCCGGGGACGGCAATCTCGATACGCAGTATTTT. It translates to CASSPKPGDGNLDTQYF.

In this sample, this clone turned up a few times. This sequence joins TRBV27 and TRBJ2-2; the D gene is possibly TRBD2 (5 bases). The CDR3 contains 14 residues. Germline V gene sequence: CDR1 MNHEY, CDR2 SMNVEV (reference sequence). The V and J ends lost 4 bases and 1 base respectively, with 7 bases between them. In DNA form, the CDR3 reads TGTGCCAGCAGTTCGACTATGAACACCGGGGAGCTGTTTTTT. It is translated as CASSSTMNTGELFF.

This chain links TRBV5-7 with TRBJ2-7; D is uncertain. TRBV5-7 is recorded as an ORF, its role being uncertain. V was cut by 2 bases and J by 2 bases, with 2 bases left in between. The CDR3 consists of 11 residues. The CDR3, as DNA: TGTGCCAGCAGCTTAACCTACGAGCAGTACGTC. Its translation: CASSLTYEQYV.

The rearrangement uses TRBV10-3 and TRBJ2-3, with 7 bases lining up with TRBD2. The CDR3 contains 14 residues. Germline CDR1 reads ENHRY; CDR2 reads SYGVKD. The V gene end was trimmed by 4 bases and the J gene end by 2 bases; junction bases not matched to a gene: 3. The CDR3 nucleotides read TGTGCCATCAGTGTTGCGGGGGACACAGATACGCAGTATTTT. Translated, it gives CAISVAGDTDTQYF.

CDR3 nucleotide sequence: TGTGCCAGCTCACCACCCGGGAGGGCCTACGAGCAGTACGTC. Its translation: CASSPPGRAYEQYV. V and J are TRBV18 and TRBJ2-7; 8 nucleotides line up with TRBD2. Germline V gene lookup returns CDR1 KGHSH and CDR2 LQKENI. The CDR3 sequence is 14 residues long. J was trimmed by 2 bases and V by 0 bases; bases with no gene match: 0.

V is TRBV7-3 and J is TRBJ2-5; D remains unclear. Germline CDR1 is SGHTA and CDR2 is FQGTGA. Trimming took 5 bases from V and 0 from J, leaving 7 bases between them. This CDR3 has 13 amino acids. The chain's CDR3 is CASSPRNQETQYF. In nucleotides, the CDR3 is TGTGCCAGCAGCCCCCGGAACCAAGAGACCCAGTACTTC.

CDR3 coding DNA: TGTGCCATCCCCGGAGAAGCGAACACCGGGGAGCTGTTTTTT. Translating it yields CAIPGEANTGELFF. V usage is TRBV10-3 and J usage is TRBJ2-2; D ambiguous. V shed 8 bases and J shed 0 bases, with 10 bases lying between them. Germline lookup yields CDR1 ENHRY and CDR2 SYGVKD. The CDR3 runs 14 residues.

This sequence joins TRBV11-2 and TRBJ2-5, with D unclear. V was pared by 2 bases and J by 7 bases, with 5 bases between. CDR1 and CDR2 from the germline V gene are SGHAT and FQNNGV. CDR3 length equals 11 residues. The CDR3 reads CASSLSPTQYF. The DNA for the CDR3 is TGTGCCAGCAGCTTATCCCCGACCCAGTACTTC. The whole variable domain, filled in from reference TRBV11-2 and TRBJ2-5, reads EAGVAQSPRYKIIEKRQSVAFWCNPISGHATLYWYQQILGQGPKLLIQFQNNGVVDDSQLPKDRFSAERLKGVDSTLKIQPAKLEDSAVYLCASSLSPTQYFGPGTRLLVL.

This clone was counted only a few times. This chain connects TRBV5-1 to TRBJ2-7, with TRBD2 identical over 12 bases. Germline CDR1 and CDR2: SGHRS and YFSETQ. The CDR3 sequence is 14 residues long. The trim removed 4 bases at V and 6 bases at J, leaving 5 bases unmatched. The CDR3 sequence: CASSPGTSGREQYV. CDR3 coding DNA: TGCGCCAGCAGCCCCGGGACTAGCGGGCGCGAGCAGTACGTC.

This chain links TRBV29-1 with TRBJ2-1; TRBD1 agrees at 8 bases. The CDR3 totals 17 residues. Germline V gene lookup returns CDR1 SQVTM and CDR2 ANQGSEA. Trimming at V came to 5 bases and at J to 12 bases, leaving 24 bases not matched to a gene. The CDR3 coding sequence is TGCAGCGTTCCAGGAGCGTCCAGGGGGCGCGATGGGTTCTGGCAGTTCTTC. Translated, it gives CSVPGASRGRDGFWQFF.

This clone was seen just once. The gene calls are TRBV19 and TRBJ2-4; 7 bases fit TRBD2. In germline, CDR1 is LNHDA, CDR2 SQIVND (reference sequence). The CDR3 has 16 amino acids. J lost 0 bases, V lost 6 bases, and 8 bases had no gene match. The CDR3 nucleotides read TGTGCCAGTAGCCCGGGGGGACCGTTAGCCAAAAACATTCAGTACTTC. It translates to CASSPGGPLAKNIQYF.

The chain recombines TRBV9 with TRBJ2-7; TRBD1 matches 9 bases. Per the germline V gene, CDR1 is SGDLS and CDR2 is YYNGEE. V lost 4 bases, J lost 3 bases, and 5 bases stayed unmatched. The CDR3 contains 14 residues. This CDR3 reads CASSKTTGGYEQYF. The CDR3 DNA reads as TGTGCCAGCAGCAAGACGACAGGGGGCTACGAGCAGTACTTC.

The chain combines TRBV5-1 with TRBJ2-1; D ambiguous. Germline V lookup: CDR1 SGHRS, CDR2 YFSETQ. The CDR3 has 12 amino acids. The ends were cut back, 2 bases at V and 4 bases at J, with 4 bases in the middle. CDR3 region: CASSLDYNEQFF. CDR3 in DNA: TGCGCCAGCAGCTTAGATTACAATGAGCAGTTCTTC.

The V and J genes are TRBV5-4 and TRBJ2-2; unclear D gene. The length of the CDR3 is 14 residues. V was shortened by 1 base and J by 4 bases, with 8 bases between the two germline ends. From germline, CDR1 is SGHNT and CDR2 YYREEE (reference sequence). Here the CDR3 DNA reads TGTGCCAGCAGCTTGTTAGGGCTCACCGGGGAGCTGTTTTTT. This codes for CASSLLGLTGELFF.